What follows describes a single TCR beta chain. Its antigen is not known. The source of the sample is a study of molecular identifiers for immune sequencing clone quantification. Study-level points and caveats: Clones exceeding 20 RNA copies carried over 97% of effector molecules but under 1% of naive-cell molecules.

The germline V gene has CDR1 LNHDA and CDR2 SQIVND (reference sequence). CDR3 length equals 15 residues. Trimming removed 4 bases at V and 3 bases at J, with 12 bases between. The CD8+CD4-CCR7+CD45RA+ phenotype defined the sorted naive CD8 T cells. Library preparation followed earlier protocols using designated TCR primers. TCRdb re-called the PCR reads through MiXCR, storing one row per CDR3 protein. The sample lists some 580,000 distinct CDR3 sequences, roughly 25% occurring once. This sequence originates from a human donor in good health. Some libraries in this study had Jurkat cell RNA spiked in. The sample taken for sequencing was naive CD8+ T cells from blood, with Jurkat cell RNA spiked in. Indicated subset: FACS-sorted CD8+CD4-CCR7+CD45RA+ naive T cells. The chain uses TRBV19 and TRBJ2-2, with D possibly matching TRBD1 (6 bases). CDR3 residues: CASSRGQGHTGELFF. CDR3 DNA: TGTGCCAGTAGTAGAGGGCAGGGGCACACCGGGGAGCTGTTTTTT.